These T cell receptor beta chains were read from a single sample in a study of blood T cell repertoires in COVID-19. Generated by immunoSEQ multiplex PCR, the TCRdb table keeps only in-frame clones and is missing some. Among 200,000 to 250,000 clones listed, around 83% were seen once. The specimen sequenced was peripheral blood. Receptor source: a woman aged 50 to 60 with COVID-19, enrolled during active disease. CDR3s include the opening cysteine and the closing phenylalanine or tryptophan. The order of the fields is V gene, J gene, CDR3 protein.

TRBV19	TRBJ1-2	CASTIPGTGGNYGYTF
TRBV15	TRBJ2-2	CATSRFSGTGDTGELFF
TRBV6-2/TRBV6-3	TRBJ2-3	CASSRGTSGGTLTDTQYF
TRBV5-6	TRBJ1-6	CASSHGRAGVNSPLHF
TRBV29-1	TRBJ2-5	CSVWDRHKETQYF
TRBV9	TRBJ2-1	CASSVSPSGGAFPNEQFF
TRBV5-4	TRBJ2-1	CASSRDYGNEQFF
TRBV28	TRBJ2-5	CASSLSSQRGETQYF
TRBV29-1	TRBJ1-2	CSVGLGGGYTF
TRBV18	TRBJ1-5	CASSRTGGQPQHF
TRBV2	TRBJ2-5	CASSRLASRGETQYF
TRBV5-1	TRBJ2-3	CASSLPSGGAPSTDTQYF
TRBV5-6	TRBJ1-5	CASSLRGIGQPQHF
TRBV29-1	TRBJ1-2	CSVESGTGLLSGYTF
TRBV9	TRBJ2-3	CASSAGTTLFRDTQYF
TRBV6-5	TRBJ1-5	CASRRAGEGQPQHF
TRBV6-5	TRBJ2-1	CASRNSGGSYNEQFF
TRBV25-1	TRBJ1-1	CASSENRGLMNTEAFF
TRBV19	TRBJ1-5	CASRPQGSWQPQHF
TRBV24-1	TRBJ2-1	CATSDPYRGRYEQFF
TRBV2	TRBJ1-1	CASQDRGRLNTEAFF
TRBV19	TRBJ1-2	CASSDFRDRGQAYGYTF
TRBV19	TRBJ1-1	CASSDGQGLNTEAFF
TRBV28	TRBJ1-1	CATSEMEMNTEAFF
TRBV7-2	TRBJ2-2	CASSSGAAPLGELFF
TRBV19	TRBJ2-1	CASSIGGLANEQFF
TRBV28	TRBJ2-1	CASSFPLQVGEQFF
TRBV9	TRBJ1-2	CASSALTAGHGYTF
TRBV5-4	TRBJ2-1	CASSLEITGQVLGEQFF
TRBV5-1	TRBJ2-2	CASSPRLAGGRTPANTGELFF
TRBV11-2	TRBJ1-3	CASSFRSSLLGNTIYF
TRBV27	TRBJ2-7	CASSYLGGSYEQYF
TRBV5-4	TRBJ2-1	CASSSRGEQFF
TRBV7-2	TRBJ1-2	CASSIQTGLLQGYTF
TRBV11-2	TRBJ2-3	CASSSTDLLGDTQYF
TRBV19	TRBJ1-2	CASSPRDTYGYTF
TRBV5-5	TRBJ1-6	CASSLKGANSPLHF
TRBV5-4	TRBJ2-2	CASSHRGTGELFF
TRBV6-5	TRBJ2-3	CASSLSGVIDTQYF
TRBV7-9	TRBJ1-2	CASSSPLRNYGYTF
TRBV7-2	TRBJ2-6	CASSLSGSGANVLTF
TRBV12-3/TRBV12-4	TRBJ2-6	CASTLVGANVLTF
TRBV11-2	TRBJ2-1	CASSLGGSLFF
TRBV11-3	TRBJ2-2	CASSLASNTGELFF
TRBV5-3	TRBJ1-1	CARSLTARRAFF
TRBV10-3	TRBJ2-2	CAISLDTGFGELFF
TRBV5-6	TRBJ1-6	CASSLAAPGSPLHF
TRBV30	TRBJ1-1	CAWSVLSQGHLEAFF
TRBV5-1	TRBJ1-1	CASSLTGGNTEAFF